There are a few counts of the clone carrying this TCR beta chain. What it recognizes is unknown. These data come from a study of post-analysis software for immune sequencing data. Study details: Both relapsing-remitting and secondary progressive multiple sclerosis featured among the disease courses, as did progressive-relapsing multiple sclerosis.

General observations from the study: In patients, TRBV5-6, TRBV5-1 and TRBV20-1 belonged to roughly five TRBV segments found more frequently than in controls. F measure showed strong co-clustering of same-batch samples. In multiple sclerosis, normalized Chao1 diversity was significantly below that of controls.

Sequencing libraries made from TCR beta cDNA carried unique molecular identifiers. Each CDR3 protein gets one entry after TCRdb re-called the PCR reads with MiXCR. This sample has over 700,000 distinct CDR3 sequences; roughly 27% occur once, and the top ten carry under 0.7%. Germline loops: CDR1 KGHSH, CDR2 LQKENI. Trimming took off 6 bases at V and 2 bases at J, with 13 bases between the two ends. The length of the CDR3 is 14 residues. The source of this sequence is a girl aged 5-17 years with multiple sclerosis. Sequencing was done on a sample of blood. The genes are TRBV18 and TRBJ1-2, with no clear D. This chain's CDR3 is CASSETDGNYGYTF. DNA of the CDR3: TGTGCCAGCTCGGAAACGGACGGAAACTATGGCTACACCTTC.